These T cell receptor beta chains were read from a single sample in a study of T cell responses to AZD1222 COVID-19 vaccine. Profiling relied on immunoSEQ multiplex PCR, and the TCRdb table lists in-frame clones only, not all of them. The repertoire holds about 42,000 clones, with around 89% as singletons. Material: peripheral blood, obtained 28 days after the second AZD1222 dose. These receptors all stem from an adult who received the AZD1222 COVID-19 vaccine. CDR3s include the opening cysteine and the closing phenylalanine or tryptophan. The D gene is left open where the match is weak. Some rows mark clone size as missing; the rest say once, few, many or name a class of expanded clone.

.	TRBV28	TRBJ2-7	.	TGTGCCAGCAGTTTACAACCTGGACACGGCGAGCAGTACTTC	CASSLQPGHGEQYF
.	TRBV9	TRBJ2-7	TRBD1	TGTGCCAGCAGCTCTCAGGGGGACTCCTACGAGCAGTACTTC	CASSSQGDSYEQYF
.	TRBV7-6	TRBJ1-3	.	TGTGCCAGCAGCCCCGACCGTACGCGTCGGGACAACTCTGGAAACACCATATATTTT	CASSPDRTRRDNSGNTIYF
.	TRBV6-5	TRBJ2-7	.	TGTGCCAGCAGTTCGTATGGAATCAGCTCCTACGAGCAGTACTTC	CASSSYGISSYEQYF
.	TRBV4-2	TRBJ2-7	.	TGTGCCAGCAGCCAAGAGGTGACTAGGGCCTACGAGCAGTACTTC	CASSQEVTRAYEQYF
.	TRBV15	TRBJ2-7	.	TGTGCCACCAGCATAGAGTGGGGGCGAGAGCAGTACTTC	CATSIEWGREQYF
few	TRBV7-2	TRBJ2-5	TRBD2	TGTGCCAGCAGCTTAGGCGGGGGATACCAAGAGACCCAGTACTTC	CASSLGGGYQETQYF
.	TRBV7-9	TRBJ1-6	.	TGTGCCAGCAGCTTGGACCTGGGACGAATCCCCCTCCACTTT	CASSLDLGRIPLHF
.	TRBV7-9	TRBJ1-5	.	TGTGCCAGCAGCCCCGGGGAACAGCCCCAGCATTTT	CASSPGEQPQHF
.	TRBV19	TRBJ1-1	.	TGTGCCAGTAGTGAGCGGACCTTGAACACTGAAGCTTTCTTT	CASSERTLNTEAFF
.	TRBV18	TRBJ2-2	.	TGTGCCAGCTCACCACCCCAAGGACAGAAGGGCACCGGGGAGCTGTTTTTT	CASSPPQGQKGTGELFF
.	TRBV4-2	TRBJ1-4	.	TGTGCCAGCAGCCAAGTTATGGTTAATGAAAAACTGTTTTTT	CASSQVMVNEKLFF
.	TRBV30	TRBJ2-4	TRBD1	TGTGCCTGGAGTGGTACAGGGGCGGACATTCAGTACTTC	CAWSGTGADIQYF
.	TRBV18	TRBJ2-1	.	TGTGCCAGCTCACCACCGGCAGGGCGGAATGAGCAGTTCTTC	CASSPPAGRNEQFF
.	TRBV7-7	TRBJ2-2	TRBD1	TGTGCTAGCAGCCAGGGACAGGGAGGCACCGGGGAGCTGTTTTTT	CASSQGQGGTGELFF
.	TRBV2	TRBJ1-1	.	TGTGCCAGCAGTGTGCTAGAGGGGAACACTGAAGCTTTCTTT	CASSVLEGNTEAFF
once	TRBV9	TRBJ2-1	.	TGTGCCAGCAGCGTGGGCGCCTCTGACTCCTACAATGAGCAGTTCTTC	CASSVGASDSYNEQFF
.	TRBV6-5	TRBJ1-1	.	TGTGCCAGCAGTTCCTCTGGTACAGGGAACACTGAAGCTTTCTTT	CASSSSGTGNTEAFF
.	TRBV7-2	TRBJ2-3	.	TGTGCCAGCAGCCTGGACTACACAGATACGCAGTATTTT	CASSLDYTDTQYF
.	TRBV5-1	TRBJ1-4	.	TGCGCCAGCAGCTTGGACGGCGGGGGAGAAAAACTGTTTTTT	CASSLDGGGEKLFF
few	TRBV7-2	TRBJ1-3	.	TGTGCCAGCAGCTTAGCATGGGACCTCTCTGGAAACACCATATATTTT	CASSLAWDLSGNTIYF
.	TRBV28	TRBJ2-7	.	TGTGCCAGCAGTTTATACGGGGGGCAGTACTTC	CASSLYGGQYF
.	TRBV5-1	TRBJ2-5	TRBD1	TGCGCCAGCAGCGAGACAGGGGCCCCCCAAGAGACCCAGTACTTC	CASSETGAPQETQYF
.	TRBV11-2	TRBJ1-6	.	TGTGCCAGCAGCTTGGGGGGCTGGGGATCACCCCTCCACTTT	CASSLGGWGSPLHF
few	TRBV7-2	TRBJ1-4	.	TGTGCCAGCAGCTCATCGGCCCAGGGCCGTGAAAAACTGTTTTTT	CASSSSAQGREKLFF
.	TRBV6-6	TRBJ1-1	.	TGTGCCAGCAGCACCATCGATCGGAACACTGAAGCTTTCTTT	CASSTIDRNTEAFF
.	TRBV7-9	TRBJ2-5	TRBD2	TGTGCCAGCCGCCCCCGGGTAGCGGGGGGGCGTCCCCAAGAGACCCAGTACTTC	CASRPRVAGGRPQETQYF
once	TRBV2	TRBJ1-2	TRBD1	TGTGCCAGCATCAGGGGGTCTGGTGGCTACACCTTC	CASIRGSGGYTF
.	TRBV12-3/TRBV12-4	TRBJ2-1	.	TGTGCCAGCAGGCTAGAATGGACTGAGCAGTTCTTC	CASRLEWTEQFF
.	TRBV9	TRBJ2-7	.	TGTGCCAGCAGCGGGCTCGCGGGTGAGCAGTACTTC	CASSGLAGEQYF
.	TRBV11-1	TRBJ1-1	.	TGTGCCAGCAGCTTAGAAGAGGGAATCACTGAAGCTTTCTTT	CASSLEEGITEAFF
.	TRBV29-1	TRBJ2-1	TRBD1	TGCAGCGTTGGATCAGGGGGCGATGAGCAGTTCTTC	CSVGSGGDEQFF
.	TRBV18	TRBJ2-5	.	TGTGCCAGCTCACCGGGGACACCGAAAGAGACCCAGTACTTC	CASSPGTPKETQYF
once	TRBV20-1	TRBJ1-4	.	TGCAGTGCTAGTGGATCAACTAATGAAAAACTGTTTTTT	CSASGSTNEKLFF
.	TRBV6-1	TRBJ1-2	TRBD1	TGTGCCAGCAGTGAGTGGGGACAGATCTATGGCTACACCTTC	CASSEWGQIYGYTF
.	TRBV21-1	TRBJ2-6	.	TGTGCCAGCCCTAAGGGGGGGGGCACCTCTGGGGCCAACGTCCTGACTTTC	CASPKGGGTSGANVLTF
.	TRBV30	TRBJ1-5	.	TGTGCCTGGAGTGTACGGGGGTGGCACCAGCCCCAGCATTTT	CAWSVRGWHQPQHF
.	TRBV18	TRBJ1-4	.	TGTGCCAGCTCACCACCGGGGGGGCAGGCTAATGAAAAACTGTTTTTT	CASSPPGGQANEKLFF
.	TRBV20-1	TRBJ1-1	TRBD1	TGCAGTGCTAGTCCACGGACAGGGGCGGTGAACACTGAAGCTTTCTTT	CSASPRTGAVNTEAFF
.	TRBV6-5	TRBJ2-5	.	TGTGCCAGCAGTTACAGCTGGACGGATTCAGGGAAGACCCAGTACTTC	CASSYSWTDSGKTQYF
.	TRBV9	TRBJ2-1	.	TGTGCCAGCAGCGTAGAGGTGGGAGAACCGTACAATGAGCAGTTCTTC	CASSVEVGEPYNEQFF
.	TRBV19	TRBJ1-1	TRBD1	TGTGCCAGTAGTCCTCAGGGACAGGGGCTTGGGGCTTTCTTT	CASSPQGQGLGAFF
few	TRBV5-8	TRBJ1-2	.	TGTGCCAGCAGCTTGGAGCAGGTGACCTATGGCTACACCTTC	CASSLEQVTYGYTF
.	TRBV9	TRBJ2-1	TRBD2	TGTGCCAGCAGCCAAGCAAGCGGGAGGGTGTATGAGCAGTTCTTC	CASSQASGRVYEQFF
.	TRBV6-5	TRBJ2-3	.	TGTGCCAGCACTTACTTAGCGGTTAGCACAGATACGCAGTATTTT	CASTYLAVSTDTQYF
.	TRBV7-3	TRBJ2-6	.	TGTGCCAGCAGCTTAAACAGTGCATTGAGCTCTGGGGCCAACGTCCTGACTTTC	CASSLNSALSSGANVLTF
.	TRBV3-1/TRBV3-2	TRBJ2-7	.	TGTGCCAGCAGCCAAGATAGGTCCTACGAGCAGTACTTC	CASSQDRSYEQYF
.	TRBV2	TRBJ2-5	TRBD1	TGTGCCAGCAGTCCCCGTAGGGGGACAGAGACCAACCAGTACTTC	CASSPRRGTETNQYF
.	TRBV5-1	TRBJ2-1	TRBD2	TGCGCCAGCAGCTTGGACGGGAGGGCCGTCAATGAGCAGTTCTTC	CASSLDGRAVNEQFF
.	TRBV10-3	TRBJ2-3	.	TGTGCCATCAACGTGGGTCGCGAATCAGATACGCAGTATTTT	CAINVGRESDTQYF
.	TRBV5-1	TRBJ2-2	TRBD1	TGCGCCAGCAGAACAACGGGACAGGCTAACACCGGGGAGCTGTTTTTT	CASRTTGQANTGELFF
.	TRBV5-1	TRBJ2-2	TRBD1	TGCGCCAGCAGCTCGGGACAGGACACCGGGGAGCTGTTTTTT	CASSSGQDTGELFF
.	TRBV6-5	TRBJ2-7	TRBD1	TGTGCCAGCAGACCCGGGACAGCTTACGAGCAGTACTTC	CASRPGTAYEQYF
.	TRBV2	TRBJ2-2	.	TGTGCCAGCAATACGGGGAGGCGGGAGCTGTTTTTT	CASNTGRRELFF